One sample yielded the 22 T cell receptor beta chains listed below, sequenced in a study of vaccination effects on CD4 cells after COVID-19. Viral peptide pools were used in the ViraFEST assay to expand antigen-specific CD4+ T cells, and sequencing came afterward. When around 10 days of culture had elapsed, CD4+ T cells were isolated. Sometime from March through December 2020, the person acquired a SARS-CoV-2 infection that PCR confirmed. The repertoire was sequenced with immunoSEQ multiplex PCR; TCRdb's copy has only in-frame clones and lacks some. The sample records 21,000 or so clones, over 65% being singletons. Their antigens are not known. The sequencing here drew on CD4+ T cells from PBMCs cultured with a peptide pool, taken before COVID-19 vaccination. The receptors originated from a human donor who had a prior SARS-CoV-2 infection.

This clone was found once. The rearrangement uses TRBV15 and TRBJ1-1; 11 bases fit TRBD1. The length of the CDR3 is 14 residues. CDR1 and CDR2 (germline): LNHNV, YYDKDF (reference sequence). V lost 9 bases and J lost 4; bases outside the gene matches: 7. The CDR3, as DNA: TGTGCCACTATGAAGGACAGGGGGCTCACTGAAGCTTTCTTT. Its protein product is CATMKDRGLTEAFF.

The genes are TRBV24-1 and TRBJ2-1, with 11 bases identical to TRBD2. The V gene's germline CDR1 is KGHDR and CDR2 SFDVKD. The CDR3 length is 15 residues. The ends lost 6 bases at V and 10 bases at J; junction bases unmatched: 10. The CDR3 DNA reads TGTGCCACCAGTTGGGGCCTAGCGGGAGGCGGGGAGCAGTTCTTC. Translating it yields CATSWGLAGGGEQFF.

The chain carries TRBV27 and TRBJ1-4; D is perhaps TRBD1 (5 bases). Per the germline V gene, CDR1 is MNHEY and CDR2 is SMNVEV (reference sequence). CDR3 length: 17 amino acids. The V end was cut by 8 bases, the J end by 0 bases, with 19 bases between. CDR3 loop: CASRTWGGSATNEKLFF. The CDR3 DNA reads TGTGCCAGCCGGACTTGGGGGGGGAGCGCAACTAATGAAAAACTGTTTTTT.

This clone was counted a few times. The chain combines TRBV7-9 with TRBJ1-6; D possibly corresponds to TRBD1 (5 bases). V was trimmed by 0 bases and J by 10 bases, leaving 16 bases between them. Germline CDR1 reads SEHNR; CDR2 reads FQNEAQ (reference sequence). This CDR3 is 16 amino acids long. CDR3 bases: TGTGCCAGCAGCTTAGCGCAATCAGGGAATAGGTCACCCCTCCACTTT. This sequence encodes CASSLAQSGNRSPLHF.

This chain links TRBV29-1 with TRBJ1-2, with 9 bases fitting TRBD1. Looked up from germline, CDR1 is SQVTM and CDR2 is ANQGSEA. This CDR3 has 12 residues. V gave up 6 bases and J gave up 5 bases; unmatched junction bases: 4. The CDR3 spells CSVSDRGYGYTF. DNA for the CDR3: TGCAGCGTCTCAGACAGGGGGTATGGCTACACCTTC.

V usage is TRBV18 and J usage is TRBJ2-3; the D is unclear. The CDR3 length is 13 residues. The germline V gene has CDR1 KGHSH and CDR2 LQKENI. Trimming took off 3 bases at V and 5 bases at J, with 9 bases between the two ends. CDR3 bases: TGTGCCAGCTCACCTATCCCCCTAGATACGCAGTATTTT. Protein: CASSPIPLDTQYF. The variable domain in full, completed from reference TRBV18 and TRBJ2-3, reads NAGVMQNPRHLVRRRGQEARLRCSPMKGHSHVYWYRQLPEEGLKFMVYLQKENIIDESGMPKERFSAEFPKEGPSILRIQQVVRGDSAAYFCASSPIPLDTQYFGPGTRLTVL.

This clone was seen a single time. The gene calls are TRBV15 and TRBJ1-3; no definite D call. The V gene lost 0 bases and the J gene lost 1 base, with 16 bases spanning the gap. Germline CDR1 reads LNHNV; CDR2 reads YYDKDF (reference sequence). The CDR3 covers 18 residues. CDR3: CATSRDLGWEASGNTIYF. CDR3 nucleotide sequence: TGTGCCACCAGCAGAGATCTTGGTTGGGAAGCTTCTGGAAACACCATATATTTT.

In this sample, this clone turned up once. J is TRBJ2-3 and V is TRBV7-6; 15 bases line up with TRBD2. Germline-derived CDR1 and CDR2 are SGHVS and FNYEAQ. V trimming: 5 bases; J trimming: 3 bases; junction bases outside the gene matches: 12. The CDR3 totals 19 residues. CDR3 amino acids: CASSQHRTSGGAGTDTQYF. The CDR3 nucleotides are TGTGCCAGCAGCCAACATCGGACTAGCGGGGGGGCCGGGACAGATACGCAGTATTTT.

This chain connects TRBV19 to TRBJ1-5; perhaps TRBD1 as D (5 bases). From germline, CDR1 is LNHDA and CDR2 SQIVND (reference sequence). The CDR3 is made up of 16 amino acids. V gave up 1 base and J gave up 1 base, with 11 bases separating them. CDR3 DNA sequence: TGTGCCAGTAGTATAGGCCGGGGCGCGAGCAATCAGCCCCAGCATTTT. Translation: CASSIGRGASNQPQHF.

V usage is TRBV11-2 and J usage is TRBJ1-4, with 7 nucleotides matching TRBD1. The CDR3 covers 15 residues. V was pared by 5 bases and J by 7 bases, with 10 bases of the junction left unmatched. Germline V CDR1 and CDR2: SGHAT, FQNNGV. The CDR3 is CASSPTGTVGEKLFF. In DNA, the CDR3 is TGTGCCAGCAGCCCAACCGGGACAGTGGGTGAAAAACTGTTTTTT.

The chain carries TRBV2 and TRBJ2-7; no reliable D call. V gave up 1 base and J gave up 2 bases, with 9 bases separating them. The CDR3 totals 14 residues. Germline assignment: CDR1 SNHLY and CDR2 FYNNEI. CDR3 in amino acids: CASSEGGITYEQYF. As DNA, the CDR3 is TGTGCCAGCAGTGAAGGCGGAATCACCTACGAGCAGTACTTC.

The rearrangement uses TRBV2 and TRBJ2-7, with 11 positions matching TRBD2. V lost 10 bases to trimming and J lost 4 bases; unmatched junction nucleotides: 9. In germline, CDR1 is SNHLY, CDR2 FYNNEI. CDR3 length equals 14 residues. DNA of the CDR3: TGTGCCACCACTTGGGGACTAGCGGTTTACGAGCAGTACTTC. It specifies CATTWGLAVYEQYF.

The chain recombines TRBV9 with TRBJ2-2; D might be TRBD2 (5 bases). Germline values: CDR1 SGDLS, CDR2 YYNGEE. V was cut by 6 bases and J by 4 bases, with 7 bases left in between. The CDR3 extends over 12 amino acids. CDR3 DNA sequence: TGTGCCAGCACCGGACTCACCGGGGAGCTGTTTTTT. This translates into CASTGLTGELFF.

This sequence joins TRBV5-8 and TRBJ1-3; D not resolved. The CDR3 is 16 residues long. CDR1 and CDR2 from the germline V gene are SGHTS and YDEGEE. Trimming took 4 bases from V and 0 from J, leaving 14 bases between them. This CDR3 reads CASSPTPLRSGNTIYF. The CDR3 region has the DNA TGTGCCAGCAGCCCGACCCCTCTCCGCTCTGGAAACACCATATATTTT.

J is TRBJ2-2 and V is TRBV7-2, with 9 nucleotides matching TRBD2. The length of the CDR3 is 16 residues. With 5 bases clipped from V and 5 bases from J, the junction kept 9 bases outside the gene matches. Germline V gene data show CDR1 as SGHTA and CDR2 as FQGNSA. CDR3 in amino acids: CASSLMASGTTGELFF. The CDR3 nucleotides are TGTGCCAGCAGCCTTATGGCTAGCGGGACGACCGGGGAGCTGTTTTTT.

The chain has TRBV11-2 and TRBJ1-2, with D possibly matching TRBD1 (5 bases). The germline V gene has CDR1 SGHAT and CDR2 FQNNGV. V lost 7 bases to trimming and J lost 7 bases, with 19 bases between them. The CDR3 has 14 amino acids. In DNA form, the CDR3 reads TGTGCCAGCACCAGACTGCGAGGGGCAGGTGGCTACACCTTC. It translates to CASTRLRGAGGYTF. The full variable domain, completed using reference TRBV11-2 and TRBJ1-2, is EAGVAQSPRYKIIEKRQSVAFWCNPISGHATLYWYQQILGQGPKLLIQFQNNGVVDDSQLPKDRFSAERLKGVDSTLKIQPAKLEDSAVYLCASTRLRGAGGYTFGSGTRLTVV.

This clone appeared a few times. The chain has TRBV2 and TRBJ1-3; no clear D. The CDR3 loop spans 14 amino acids. The germline V and J ends were trimmed by 8 bases and 0 bases, with 11 bases remaining between them. The germline gives CDR1 SNHLY, CDR2 FYNNEI. The CDR3 DNA reads as TGTGCCAGCTTGGAACAGCTCTCTGGAAACACCATATATTTT. This codes for CASLEQLSGNTIYF.

This chain uses TRBV6-5 with TRBJ1-5; D may be TRBD1 (6 bases). Trimming removed 0 bases at V and 7 bases at J, with 13 bases between. The germline V gene has CDR1 MNHEY and CDR2 SVGAGI. CDR3 size: 15 residues. This CDR3 reads CASSYSSRGTQPQHF. The CDR3, as DNA: TGTGCCAGCAGTTACTCGTCAAGGGGGACACAGCCCCAGCATTTT.

This CDR3 is CASSFDRGKGGYTF. For the CDR3, the DNA is TGTGCCAGCAGTTTCGACAGGGGCAAGGGTGGCTACACCTTC. The chain recombines TRBV6-5 with TRBJ1-2, with 8 bases fitting TRBD1. CDR1 MNHEY and CDR2 SVGAGI come from the germline V gene. Germline trimming cut 4 bases from V and 7 bases from J; bases unmatched to any gene: 8. The CDR3 is 14 residues long.

The chain is built from TRBV19 and TRBJ1-4; 7 nucleotides agree with TRBD1. The germline V gene encodes CDR1 LNHDA and CDR2 SQIVND (reference sequence). The CDR3 contains 13 residues. The junction had 5 bases not matched to a gene; V was cut back by 9 bases and J by 4 bases. The CDR3 spells CASRDSNNEKLFF. CDR3 coding DNA: TGTGCCAGCCGGGACAGCAATAATGAAAAACTGTTTTTT.

The rearrangement joins TRBV5-1 to TRBJ1-2; tentatively, D is TRBD1 (6 bases). V shed 1 base and J shed 0 bases, with 10 bases lying between them. Per germline, CDR1 SGHRS and CDR2 YFSETQ. CDR3 length: 15 amino acids. The DNA for the CDR3 is TGCGCCAGCAGCTTGCAACAGGGCGCTAACTATGGCTACACCTTC. Protein sequence: CASSLQQGANYGYTF.

The chain recombines TRBV18 with TRBJ2-3, with 14 bases aligning to TRBD2. Trimming at V came to 6 bases and at J to 8 bases, leaving 7 bases not matched to a gene. The CDR3 contains 15 residues. CDR1 and CDR2 (germline): KGHSH, LQKENI. The CDR3 here is CASSRGLAGEVTQYF. The CDR3 DNA reads TGTGCCAGCTCGCGGGGACTAGCGGGAGAGGTTACGCAGTATTTT. The full variable domain, with the rest looked up from reference TRBV18 and TRBJ2-3, is NAGVMQNPRHLVRRRGQEARLRCSPMKGHSHVYWYRQLPEEGLKFMVYLQKENIIDESGMPKERFSAEFPKEGPSILRIQQVVRGDSAAYFCASSRGLAGEVTQYFGPGTRLTVL.